These 10 T cell receptor beta chains were sequenced from one sample in a study of T cell responses to AZD1222 COVID-19 vaccine. The data were produced by immunoSEQ multiplex PCR, yet TCRdb's version contains in-frame clones alone and is incomplete. The sample lists approximately 90,000 clones, 75% to 90% seen once, with 5.5% in the top ten. The sequencing here drew on peripheral blood, taken 28 days after the second AZD1222 dose. These receptors all stem from an adult who received the AZD1222 COVID-19 vaccine.

The V gene is TRBV6-1, the J gene TRBJ2-2; 8 bases map to TRBD2. V lost 4 bases, J lost 7 bases, and 11 bases stayed unmatched. From germline, CDR1 is MNHNS and CDR2 SASEGT. CDR3 size: 16 residues. CDR3 nucleotide sequence: TGTGCCAGCAGTGGGCTAACGGGGGGGCGGAGCGGGGAGCTGTTTTTT. Its translation is CASSGLTGGRSGELFF.

The chain recombines TRBV3-1 (or the pseudogene TRBV3-2) with TRBJ1-5; possible D gene TRBD1, 6 bases. V was trimmed by 0 bases and J by 6 bases, leaving 9 bases between them. The CDR3 length is 14 residues. Germline loops: CDR1 LGHDT, CDR2 YNNKEL (reference sequence). CDR3 DNA sequence: TGTGCCAGCAGCCAAGATAGGGGGGGTCAGCCCCAGCATTTT. The encoded protein is CASSQDRGGQPQHF.

The gene calls are TRBV5-1 and TRBJ1-2; D unclear. Germline V gene data show CDR1 as SGHRS and CDR2 as YFSETQ. Between the trimmed V and J ends, which lost 0 bases and 3 bases, there was a span of 24 bases. This CDR3 has 19 residues. The CDR3 here is CASSLVRGNHLKSYYGYTF. The CDR3 coding sequence is TGCGCCAGCAGCTTGGTTCGAGGAAATCACCTAAAATCATACTATGGCTACACCTTC.

The chain combines TRBV6-5 with TRBJ1-5, with unresolved D. This CDR3 is built from 12 residues. Trimming shortened V by 11 bases and J by 7 bases, and 15 bases separated the two germline ends. Germline-derived CDR1 and CDR2 are MNHEY and SVGAGI. The CDR3 DNA reads TGTGCCTCTGAGTGGCTAGGGCAGCCCCAGCATTTT. This translates into CASEWLGQPQHF.

The genes are TRBV12-3 or TRBV12-4 and TRBJ2-3; tentatively, D is TRBD1 (6 bases). The CDR3 is made up of 12 amino acids. Trimming removed 1 base from V and 13 bases from J, with 12 bases in between. CDR3 region: CASSLDRDKKYF. The DNA of the CDR3 is TGTGCCAGCAGTTTAGACCGGGACAAAAAGTATTTT.

This chain connects TRBV19 to TRBJ1-5; 8 bases agree with TRBD1. The germline gives CDR1 LNHDA, CDR2 SQIVND (reference sequence). The CDR3 runs 15 residues. The trim removed 5 bases at V and 7 bases at J, leaving 10 bases unmatched. CDR3 region: CASSLSGQGIQPQHF. In DNA form, the CDR3 reads TGTGCCAGTAGTCTGTCCGGACAGGGAATCCAGCCCCAGCATTTT.

The V gene is TRBV11-3, the J gene TRBJ1-2, with D maybe TRBD1 (5 bases). V was shortened by 4 bases and J by 7 bases, with 19 bases between the two germline ends. The germline CDR1 and CDR2 sequences are SGHNT and YENEEA. The CDR3 covers 15 residues. The CDR3 loop reads CASSYRSRERLGYTF. The CDR3 DNA reads as TGTGCCAGCAGCTATAGAAGCAGGGAGAGGCTTGGCTACACCTTC.

This clone occurred once. V gene TRBV27 combines with J gene TRBJ2-2, with TRBD2 matching 9 bases. The CDR3 covers 15 residues. V lost 3 bases, J lost 3 bases, and 2 bases stayed unmatched. The germline gives CDR1 MNHEY, CDR2 SMNVEV (reference sequence). CDR3: CASSLRGGDTGELFF. The CDR3 bases are TGTGCCAGCAGTTTGCGGGGGGGCGACACCGGGGAGCTGTTTTTT.

DNA of the CDR3: TGTGCCAGCAGTGGCCACTCGGGAGGCTACACCTTC. Protein: CASSGHSGGYTF. The genes are TRBV2 and TRBJ1-2; no reliable D call. Germline V gene data show CDR1 as SNHLY and CDR2 as FYNNEI. CDR3 length: 12 amino acids. Trimming removed 4 bases from V and 8 bases from J, with 11 bases in between.

V is TRBV19 and J is TRBJ2-7; D is undetermined. The CDR3 spans 14 residues. V gave up 3 bases and J gave up 1 base, with 10 bases separating them. Germline V gene sequence: CDR1 LNHDA, CDR2 SQIVND (reference sequence). The CDR3: CASSMNLESYEQYF. As DNA, the CDR3 is TGTGCCAGTAGTATGAACCTAGAATCCTACGAGCAGTACTTC.